Listed below are T cell receptor beta chains from one sample, sequenced in a study of T cell changes during pregnancy in multiple sclerosis. Profiling relied on immunoSEQ multiplex PCR, and the TCRdb table lists in-frame clones only, not all of them. The sample has 45,000 to 55,000 clones, 88% seen once. The sequenced sample was CD4+ T cells from peripheral blood mononuclear cells, obtained in the second trimester of pregnancy. The receptors derive from a female donor with multiple sclerosis, enrolled in a pregnancy study. The CDR3 runs from the conserved cysteine through the conserved F or W. A D gene is named only where the DNA matches it firmly. Part of the rows lack a size; the others show once, few, many or a class for expanded clones.

v_gene	d_gene	abundance	j_gene	CDR3aa	CDR3nt
TRBV9	TRBD2	NA	TRBJ2-3	CASSPQPAGDTDTQYF	TGTGCCAGCAGCCCCCAACCAGCGGGGGACACAGATACGCAGTATTTT
TRBV5-1	TRBD2	NA	TRBJ2-7	CASSSSTSGGGWGEQYF	TGCGCCAGCAGCTCCTCGACTAGCGGGGGAGGTTGGGGCGAGCAGTACTTC
TRBV11-2	NA	NA	TRBJ2-1	CASRYSGQFLSYNEQFF	TGTGCCAGCAGATATAGTGGACAGTTTCTCTCCTACAATGAGCAGTTCTTC
TRBV28	NA	NA	TRBJ1-4	CASSVGREKLFF	TGTGCCAGCAGTGTCGGTCGAGAAAAACTGTTTTTT
TRBV4-1	TRBD1	NA	TRBJ2-3	CASSRGGDRAPDTQYF	TGCGCCAGCAGCCGGGGAGGGGACAGGGCCCCAGATACGCAGTATTTT
TRBV6-5	TRBD2	once	TRBJ2-3	CASSSGSDTQYF	TGTGCCAGCAGTAGCGGGAGCGATACGCAGTATTTT
TRBV18	TRBD2	NA	TRBJ2-7	CASSPINSGRTYEQYF	TGTGCCAGCTCACCAATTAACAGCGGGAGAACCTACGAGCAGTACTTC
TRBV7-3	TRBD1	NA	TRBJ2-3	CASSLRLRGTQYF	TGTGCCAGCAGCTTAAGACTCAGGGGGACGCAGTATTTT
TRBV6-5	TRBD2	NA	TRBJ2-2	CASSPGLANTGELFF	TGTGCCAGCAGTCCGGGACTAGCGAACACCGGGGAGCTGTTTTTT
TRBV30	TRBD2	NA	TRBJ2-3	CAWDGLAGTDTQYF	TGTGCCTGGGATGGACTAGCGGGCACAGATACGCAGTATTTT
TRBV6-5	NA	NA	TRBJ2-1	CASSRSQGGEQFF	TGTGCCAGCAGTCGCTCGCAGGGCGGTGAGCAGTTCTTC
TRBV7-9	NA	NA	TRBJ2-7	CASSFLAEPAGEQYF	TGTGCCAGCAGCTTCTTAGCGGAACCTGCGGGAGAGCAGTACTTC
TRBV7-9	NA	NA	TRBJ2-1	CASSRAGIPYNEQFF	TGTGCCAGCTCCCGGGCGGGAATACCCTACAATGAGCAGTTCTTC
TRBV10-3	NA	NA	TRBJ1-3	CAISDRAAGNTIYF	TGTGCCATCAGTGACAGGGCCGCTGGAAACACCATATATTTT
TRBV7-3	NA	NA	TRBJ1-2	CASSLTSTDGYTF	TGTGCCAGCAGCTTAACATCGACAGATGGCTACACCTTC
TRBV6-5	NA	NA	TRBJ2-3	CASSYSRGSTDTQYF	TGTGCCAGCAGTTACTCTCGGGGGAGTACAGATACGCAGTATTTT
TRBV7-2	TRBD2	NA	TRBJ2-1	CASSRLADPYNEQFF	TGTGCCAGCAGCAGACTAGCGGATCCCTACAATGAGCAGTTCTTC
TRBV19	TRBD1	once	TRBJ2-7	CASGDRGGSYEQYF	TGTGCCAGCGGAGACAGGGGAGGTTCCTACGAGCAGTACTTC
TRBV27	TRBD1	NA	TRBJ1-2	CASSLGAGGSSYGYTF	TGTGCCAGCAGTTTAGGGGCAGGGGGGTCGTCCTATGGCTACACCTTC
TRBV9	TRBD1	NA	TRBJ1-2	CASSEGQNYGYTF	TGTGCCAGCAGCGAGGGACAGAACTATGGCTACACCTTC
TRBV6-4	TRBD2	NA	TRBJ2-1	CASSDGTSGIDEQFF	TGTGCCAGCAGTGACGGGACTAGCGGGATCGATGAGCAGTTCTTC
TRBV6-1	TRBD2	NA	TRBJ2-1	CASSERLAGYNEQFF	TGTGCCAGCAGTGAACGGCTAGCGGGTTACAATGAGCAGTTCTTC
TRBV30	NA	few	TRBJ2-1	CASTGHNEQFF	TGTGCCTCTACAGGACACAATGAGCAGTTCTTC
TRBV7-9	TRBD1	NA	TRBJ1-4	CASSAAGGTNEKLFF	TGTGCCAGCAGCGCTGCAGGGGGAACTAATGAAAAACTGTTTTTT
TRBV29-1	TRBD2	NA	TRBJ2-2	CSVSGTSGRSRGGELFF	TGCAGCGTTTCCGGGACTAGCGGGAGAAGTCGGGGCGGGGAGCTGTTTTTT
TRBV10-3	NA	NA	TRBJ1-1	CAISEGGVGDTEAFF	TGTGCCATCAGTGAGGGAGGGGTAGGGGACACTGAAGCTTTCTTT
TRBV5-1	NA	NA	TRBJ1-1	CASSLEVGGTRGSGTEAFF	TGCGCCAGCAGCTTGGAAGTGGGGGGTACAAGGGGAAGTGGCACTGAAGCTTTCTTT
TRBV29-1	NA	few	TRBJ2-1	CSVADNSYNEQFF	TGCAGCGTTGCAGACAACTCCTACAATGAGCAGTTCTTC
TRBV9	NA	NA	TRBJ2-2	CASSPRGSGWTGELFF	TGTGCCAGCAGCCCCCGTGGGAGTGGTTGGACCGGGGAGCTGTTTTTT
TRBV7-9	NA	NA	TRBJ2-1	CASSLGAATYNEQFF	TGTGCCAGCAGCTTAGGAGCGGCCACCTACAATGAGCAGTTCTTC
TRBV6-1	TRBD1	NA	TRBJ2-7	CASRATGDEQYF	TGTGCCAGCAGGGCAACAGGGGACGAGCAGTACTTC
TRBV27	NA	NA	TRBJ2-7	CASSSPGTQGREQYF	TGTGCCAGCAGTTCACCCGGGACACAAGGTCGCGAGCAGTACTTC
TRBV5-1	TRBD1	NA	TRBJ2-7	CASSLGGRQGWSYEQYF	TGCGCCAGCAGCTTGGGAGGTAGACAGGGATGGTCCTACGAGCAGTACTTC
TRBV5-8	TRBD1	NA	TRBJ1-3	CASSLNRGSSGNTIYF	TGTGCCAGCAGCTTGAACAGGGGGAGCTCTGGAAACACCATATATTTT
TRBV4-2	TRBD2	once	TRBJ2-5	CATSRGLDETQYF	TGTGCCACCTCTCGAGGACTAGACGAGACCCAGTACTTC
TRBV2	NA	NA	TRBJ1-4	CASSPRDILNEKLFF	TGTGCCAGCAGCCCTAGGGACATCCTTAATGAAAAACTGTTTTTT
TRBV5-1	TRBD1	NA	TRBJ1-5	CASSLEGQGYEPQHF	TGCGCCAGCAGCTTGGAGGGACAGGGGTACGAGCCCCAGCATTTT
TRBV29-1	TRBD1	NA	TRBJ2-3	CSVQDRVLSDTQYF	TGCAGCGTTCAGGACAGGGTCTTATCAGATACGCAGTATTTT
TRBV18	NA	NA	TRBJ2-5	CASSLNLGTGGYQETQYF	TGTGCCAGTTCACTCAACCTAGGAACAGGAGGGTACCAAGAGACCCAGTACTTC
TRBV5-4	NA	NA	TRBJ2-3	CASSLDRVTDTQYF	TGTGCCAGCAGCTTGGATCGCGTCACAGATACGCAGTATTTT
TRBV2	NA	few	TRBJ1-1	CAERGNTEAFF	TGTGCCGAAAGGGGGAACACTGAAGCTTTCTTT
TRBV7-2	TRBD1	NA	TRBJ1-2	CASSVGTENYGYTF	TGTGCCAGCAGCGTTGGGACAGAAAACTATGGCTACACCTTC
TRBV19	NA	NA	TRBJ1-2	CASSITHRGAFSNYGYTF	TGTGCCAGTAGTATAACTCATCGGGGAGCCTTCTCTAACTATGGCTACACCTTC
TRBV5-1	TRBD1	NA	TRBJ2-7	CASSQGQTGEQYF	TGCGCCAGCAGCCAGGGACAGACTGGCGAGCAGTACTTC
TRBV14	NA	NA	TRBJ2-7	CASSQVLGGNEQYF	TGTGCCAGCAGCCAAGTTCTAGGCGGGAACGAGCAGTACTTC
TRBV6-1	TRBD1	NA	TRBJ2-1	CASSFGQGSYNEQFF	TGTGCCAGCAGTTTCGGACAGGGTTCCTACAATGAGCAGTTCTTC
TRBV5-1	NA	NA	TRBJ1-3	CASSPTLFLQGAGNTIYF	TGCGCCAGCAGCCCCACGCTTTTCCTACAGGGAGCTGGAAACACCATATATTTT
TRBV5-1	NA	few	TRBJ1-4	CASSLGPPPGKLFF	TGCGCCAGCAGCTTGGGACCTCCCCCGGGAAAACTGTTTTTT
TRBV30	NA	NA	TRBJ1-2	CAWSLGGQKPYGYTF	TGTGCCTGGAGTTTGGGCGGACAGAAGCCCTATGGCTACACCTTC
TRBV28	NA	few	TRBJ1-1	CASSFRVPTEAFF	TGTGCCAGCAGTTTCCGGGTCCCCACTGAAGCTTTCTTT
TRBV7-9	NA	NA	TRBJ1-4	CASSLAPAVGVEKLFF	TGTGCCAGCAGCTTAGCTCCCGCGGTCGGCGTTGAAAAACTGTTTTTT
TRBV4-1	TRBD2	NA	TRBJ2-1	CASSTRSAGGYNEQFF	TGCGCCAGCAGCACCCGGTCGGCGGGAGGGTACAATGAGCAGTTCTTC
TRBV6-1	NA	NA	TRBJ2-3	CASSGEGLSTDTQYF	TGTGCCAGCTCTGGAGAGGGACTTTCCACAGATACGCAGTATTTT
TRBV4-1	NA	NA	TRBJ1-2	CASSPESYYGYTF	TGCGCCAGCAGCCCTGAGAGTTACTATGGCTACACCTTC
TRBV7-9	NA	many	TRBJ1-4	CAGLTLTEAGEKLFF	TGTGCCGGCCTAACTTTGACGGAGGCGGGCGAAAAACTGTTTTTT
TRBV9	NA	NA	TRBJ2-1	CASSVVAYSNEQFF	TGTGCCAGCAGCGTAGTTGCCTACTCCAATGAGCAGTTCTTC
TRBV7-9	NA	NA	TRBJ2-4	CASSLASGQKNIQYF	TGTGCCAGCAGCTTAGCGAGCGGCCAGAAAAACATTCAGTACTTC
TRBV7-9	TRBD2	NA	TRBJ2-5	CASSLRGRPETQYF	TGTGCCAGCAGCTTACGCGGGAGACCAGAGACCCAGTACTTC